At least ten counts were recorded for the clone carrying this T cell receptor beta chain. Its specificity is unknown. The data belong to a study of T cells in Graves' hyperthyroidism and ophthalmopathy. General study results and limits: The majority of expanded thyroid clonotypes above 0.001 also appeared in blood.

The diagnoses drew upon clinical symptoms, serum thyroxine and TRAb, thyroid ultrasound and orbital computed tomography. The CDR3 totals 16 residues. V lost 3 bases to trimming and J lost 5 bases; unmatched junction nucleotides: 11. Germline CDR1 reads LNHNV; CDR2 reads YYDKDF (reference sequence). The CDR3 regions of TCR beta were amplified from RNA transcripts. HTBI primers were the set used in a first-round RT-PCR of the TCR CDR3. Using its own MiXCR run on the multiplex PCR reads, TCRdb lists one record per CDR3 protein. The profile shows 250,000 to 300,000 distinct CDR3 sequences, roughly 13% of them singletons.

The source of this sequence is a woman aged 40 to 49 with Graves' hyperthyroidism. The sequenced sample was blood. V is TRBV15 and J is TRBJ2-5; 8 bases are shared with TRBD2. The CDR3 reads CATSRSGRKAEETQYF. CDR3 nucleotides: TGTGCCACCAGCAGGAGCGGGAGAAAGGCGGAGGAGACCCAGTACTTC.